These 19 T cell receptor beta chains originate from one sample sequenced in a study of T-cell reconstitution after alpha-beta-depleted transplantation in children (dated by TCRdb to the mid-2010s). The treatment or condition label, as the study defines it: allogeneic hematopoietic cell transplantation with graft depleted of TCRalphabeta T cells and CD19 B cells. To prepare the library, PCR was applied. The run used an Illumina HiSeq 2500. Molecular barcoding was employed in the preparation of TCR libraries, with unique molecular identifiers being used to normalize TCRbeta repertoire quantification. TCRdb handled the public reads itself, with Q25 trimming in fastp and clone calling in MiXCR, and kept productive beta chains. Entries that share a CDR3 protein sequence are merged under the most common genes and DNA. For this sample the table gives about a million distinct CDR3 sequences, of which roughly 29% were detected only once. The ten largest clones capture roughly 27% of the sample.

This material consisted of PBMCs, mostly from graft donor cells, taken 360 days after TCRalphabeta/CD19-depleted stem cell transplant. The receptors derive from a boy in the first two years of life who had a stem cell transplant for SCID, so the T cells may come from the graft donor.

This clonotype was detected only once. The chain has TRBV15 and TRBJ1-1; D is possibly TRBD1 (6 bases). Per the germline V gene, CDR1 is LNHNV and CDR2 is YYDKDF (reference sequence). The CDR3 runs to 13 residues. Trimming took off 8 bases at V and 7 bases at J, with 17 bases between the two ends. The CDR3 protein is CATHLGGHREAFF. The CDR3, as DNA: TGTGCCACCCACTTAGGGGGACACCGTGAAGCTTTCTTT.

This clonotype showed up just a few times. This chain links TRBV27 with TRBJ2-7, with D perhaps TRBD2 (5 bases). The germline V and J ends were trimmed by 7 bases and 0 bases, with 16 bases remaining between them. The CDR3 is 15 residues long. CDR1 and CDR2 (germline): MNHEY, SMNVEV (reference sequence). CDR3 DNA: TGTGCCAGCACGTCCCGGGTGGGGAGCTCCTACGAGCAGTACTTC. This sequence encodes CASTSRVGSSYEQYF.

The rearrangement uses TRBV15 and TRBJ1-3, with 10 bases fitting TRBD1. After removal of 3 bases from V and 6 bases from J, the junction contained 8 bases not matched to a gene. Germline CDR1 reads LNHNV; CDR2 reads YYDKDF (reference sequence). The CDR3 runs to 16 residues. The CDR3 is CATSRGPGTGENTIYF. The CDR3 coding sequence is TGTGCCACCAGCAGGGGACCCGGGACAGGGGAAAACACCATATATTTT.

V usage is TRBV15 and J usage is TRBJ2-4; TRBD1 is a possible D gene (5 bases). Germline assignment: CDR1 LNHNV and CDR2 YYDKDF (reference sequence). This CDR3 is 14 amino acids long. V lost 3 bases to trimming and J lost 2 bases, with 8 bases between them. CDR3 loop: CATSSWGTKNIQYF. Here the CDR3 DNA reads TGTGCCACCAGCAGTTGGGGCACCAAAAACATTCAGTACTTC.

In its sample, this clonotype was seen a few times. V and J are TRBV28 and TRBJ2-7, with D unclear. The CDR3 is made up of 12 amino acids. The ends were cut back, 5 bases at V and 3 bases at J, with 8 bases in the middle. Germline V CDR1 and CDR2: MDHEN, SYDVKM. The CDR3 sequence: CASSTRYYEQYF. The DNA for the CDR3 is TGTGCCAGCAGTACAAGATACTACGAGCAGTACTTC.

V is TRBV24-1 and J is TRBJ2-3, with 7 bases that match TRBD1. V dropped 6 bases and J dropped 3; count of bases not matched to a gene: 8. Germline V gene lookup returns CDR1 KGHDR and CDR2 SFDVKD. This CDR3 spans 15 amino acids. CDR3 loop: CATSHRDRGTDTQYF. The CDR3 DNA follows: TGTGCCACCAGTCATCGGGACAGAGGAACAGATACGCAGTATTTT.

The V and J genes are TRBV27 and TRBJ1-4, with D possibly TRBD1 on 6 matching bases. The ends were cut back, 7 bases at V and 3 bases at J, with 18 bases in the middle. Germline CDR1 MNHEY, CDR2 SMNVEV (reference sequence). The CDR3 runs 16 residues. The CDR3, as DNA: TGTGCCAGCAAGTACAGGGAGAGGGGGTCTAATGAAAAACTGTTTTTT. It translates to CASKYRERGSNEKLFF. Using reference TRBV27 and TRBJ1-4 for the parts outside the CDR3, the full variable domain is EAQVTQNPRYLITVTGKKLTVTCSQNMNHEYMSWYRQDPGLGLRQIYYSMNVEVTDKGDVPEGYKVSRKEKRNFPLILESPSPNQTSLYFCASKYRERGSNEKLFFGSGTQLSVL.

This chain uses TRBV5-6 with TRBJ1-4; no clear D. The germline CDR1 and CDR2 sequences are SGHDT and YYEEEE. The germline V and J ends were trimmed by 2 bases and 8 bases, with 13 bases remaining between them. The CDR3 runs 14 residues. The CDR3 DNA sequence: TGTGCCAGCAGCTTTTGGGCTCCCAGGGAAAAACTGTTTTTT. This translates into CASSFWAPREKLFF.

The chain couples TRBV5-1 to TRBJ2-7; 7 bases are a match to TRBD2. This CDR3 is built from 15 residues. V was pared by 0 bases and J by 1 base, with 4 bases of the junction left unmatched. The germline gives CDR1 SGHRS, CDR2 YFSETQ. CDR3 DNA sequence: TGCGCCAGCAGCTTGGGCGGGGGTCAGTCCTACGAGCAGTACTTC. The encoded protein is CASSLGGGQSYEQYF.

This clonotype has just a few counts. V and J are TRBV7-9 and TRBJ2-3, with D perhaps being TRBD1 or TRBD2 (6 bases each). CDR3 size: 17 residues. V lost 0 bases, J lost 2 bases, and 15 bases lay in between. Germline V lookup: CDR1 SEHNR, CDR2 FQNEAQ (reference sequence). The CDR3 is CASSLANNREATDTQYF. The CDR3 nucleotides read TGTGCCAGCAGCTTAGCGAATAACAGGGAGGCCACAGATACGCAGTATTTT.

CDR3 residues: CASSVVGAGGPGEQFF. The CDR3 DNA reads as TGTGCCAGCAGCGTAGTAGGAGCGGGGGGGCCTGGTGAGCAGTTCTTC. This sequence joins TRBV9 and TRBJ2-1; the match to TRBD2 covers 10 bases. The V segment lost 0 bases and the J segment 9 bases; nucleotides outside the gene matches: 9. CDR3 length: 16 amino acids. Germline-derived CDR1 and CDR2 are SGDLS and YYNGEE.

CDR3 protein: CASSLASARGIYEQYF. In DNA, the CDR3 is TGTGCCAGCAGCTTGGCTTCAGCGCGGGGGATATACGAGCAGTACTTC. V gene TRBV5-5 combines with J gene TRBJ2-7; 7 bases fit TRBD2. The J segment lost 4 bases and the V segment lost 0 bases, leaving 10 bases of the junction unmatched. The germline V gene encodes CDR1 SGHKS and CDR2 YYEKEE (reference sequence). The CDR3 contains 16 residues.

The chain links TRBV4-1 to TRBJ2-3; 8 positions agree with TRBD1. Trimming cost V 4 bases and J 1 base; bases outside gene matches: 13. The germline V gene has CDR1 MGHRA and CDR2 YSYEKL. CDR3 length equals 18 residues. The CDR3 DNA sequence: TGCGCCAGCAGCCGACTCTGGGGACAGGCTAAAGGCACAGATACGCAGTATTTT. Translation gives CASSRLWGQAKGTDTQYF.

The gene calls are TRBV6-2 or TRBV6-3 and TRBJ2-1, with D perhaps matching TRBD2 (7 bases). CDR1 and CDR2 from the germline V gene are MNHEY and SVGEGT. CDR3 length equals 21 residues. Trimming took 7 bases from V and 2 from J, leaving 33 bases between them. The CDR3 DNA sequence: TGTGCCAGCACCTCGAGGGAGGGGAAGGCGGGGGCCCACGGGGCCTACAATGAGCAGTTCTTC. Protein sequence: CASTSREGKAGAHGAYNEQFF.

V usage is TRBV4-1 and J usage is TRBJ2-2; D gene unclear. This CDR3 is 12 amino acids long. The V gene lost 10 bases and the J gene lost 7 bases, with 13 bases spanning the gap. Germline V gene data show CDR1 as MGHRA and CDR2 as YSYEKL. Here the CDR3 DNA reads TGCGCCACCATGTTCGGAAACGGGGAGCTGTTTTTT. This encodes CATMFGNGELFF.

V gene TRBV12-3 or TRBV12-4 combines with J gene TRBJ2-1; D is perhaps TRBD2 (6 bases). The CDR3 totals 14 residues. The germline V and J ends were trimmed by 3 bases and 4 bases, with 10 bases remaining between them. This chain's CDR3 is CASSFRLEYNEQFF. The CDR3 region has the DNA TGTGCCAGCAGTTTTAGACTAGAGTACAATGAGCAGTTCTTC.

V is TRBV7-9 and J is TRBJ1-1, with 12 bases matching TRBD1. V was clipped by 10 bases and J by 3 bases; unmatched bases: 12. This CDR3 is built from 16 residues. Germline CDR1 and CDR2: SEHNR and FQNEAQ (reference sequence). CDR3 sequence (DNA): TGTGCCACCTCCGGGACAGGGGGCATTATAGACACTGAAGCTTTCTTT. Protein sequence: CATSGTGGIIDTEAFF.

The gene calls are TRBV12-3 or TRBV12-4 and TRBJ2-2; D is ambiguous. V was shortened by 2 bases and J by 0 bases, with 4 bases between the two germline ends. CDR3 length: 14 residues. This chain's CDR3 is CASSLMANTGELFF. CDR3 DNA sequence: TGTGCCAGCAGTTTAATGGCGAACACCGGGGAGCTGTTTTTT.

DNA for the CDR3: TGTGCCACCAGCAGAGTTCTGGGTCCAGGGGGATCCTACGAGCAGTACTTC. Translating gives CATSRVLGPGGSYEQYF. V usage is TRBV15 and J usage is TRBJ2-7, with TRBD1 matching 7 bases. Trimming at V came to 1 base and at J to 1 base, leaving 10 bases not matched to a gene. Germline V CDR1 and CDR2: LNHNV, YYDKDF (reference sequence). CDR3 length: 17 amino acids.